These 5 T cell receptor beta chains share one sample of origin, sequenced in a study of blood T cell repertoires in COVID-19. Clones were sequenced by immunoSEQ multiplex PCR, and TCRdb holds only the in-frame ones, with some missing. The sample includes hundreds of thousands of clones, more than 75% of them seen just once. The sample consisted of PBMCs or T cells enriched from blood (not recorded which). The receptors originated from a middle-aged man who had recovered from COVID-19.

The chain has TRBV7-2 and TRBJ1-2, with D maybe TRBD1 (6 bases). In germline, CDR1 is SGHTA, CDR2 FQGNSA. This CDR3 comprises 15 residues. Trimming shortened V by 4 bases and J by 1 base, and 13 bases separated the two germline ends. CDR3 DNA: TGTGCCAGCAGCTCCCCCGGGGACATTAACTATGGCTACACCTTC. It specifies CASSSPGDINYGYTF.

This clone was seen only a few times. CDR3 bases: TGTGCCAGCTCCTGGACAGACGGCTACACCTTC. Translating gives CASSWTDGYTF. The chain uses TRBV18 and TRBJ1-2; TRBD1 might be the D (6 bases). Trimming left V 6 bases short and J 8 bases short, with 10 bases between. Per the germline V gene, CDR1 is KGHSH and CDR2 is LQKENI. This CDR3 contains 11 residues.

The rearrangement joins TRBV4-1 to TRBJ1-4; perhaps TRBD1 as D (5 bases). Germline V gene lookup returns CDR1 MGHRA and CDR2 YSYEKL. Trimming cost V 4 bases and J 8 bases, with 17 bases left between them. The CDR3 sequence is 15 residues long. DNA for the CDR3: TGCGCCAGCAGCCCCTCCAGGGATTATTGGGAAAAACTGTTTTTT. Translation: CASSPSRDYWEKLFF.

The V call is TRBV29-1, the J call TRBJ1-2; D remains unclear. Trimming took off 3 bases at V and 3 bases at J, with 8 bases between the two ends. The CDR3 is made up of 12 amino acids. Looked up from germline, CDR1 is SQVTM and CDR2 is ANQGSEA. The CDR3 sequence: CSVDKEDYGYTF. In nucleotides, the CDR3 is TGCAGCGTTGATAAGGAGGACTATGGCTACACCTTC.

This sequence joins TRBV5-1 and TRBJ2-5; D gene ambiguous. Germline values: CDR1 SGHRS, CDR2 YFSETQ. This CDR3 is 14 amino acids long. V was trimmed by 6 bases and J by 0 bases, leaving 12 bases between them. As DNA, the CDR3 is TGCGCCAGCAAAACCGAGGTGTACCAAGAGACCCAGTACTTC. Residues: CASKTEVYQETQYF.